The subject of this entry is one TCR beta chain. The data originate from a study of OX40 agonist ivuxolimab in advanced cancers. Study-level information: Partial responses were recorded for three patients, including one with hepatocellular carcinoma and two with cutaneous melanoma.

Per germline, CDR1 LNHDA and CDR2 SQIVND (reference sequence). Deletions cut 10 bases from V and 6 bases from J, with 18 bases between. The CDR3 spans 13 residues. Repertoires were generated with immunoSEQ multiplex PCR, while TCRdb's copy carries only in-frame clones and drops some. This sample yields 80,000 to 100,000 clones, of which roughly 90% are seen a single time; around 0.85% belongs to the top ten. The TCR comes from an adult with an advanced solid tumor such as melanoma, head and neck, liver or kidney cancer. This sequence joins TRBV19 and TRBJ1-2, with D unresolved. Source: CD4+ or CD8+ T cells sorted from blood, taken in a trial of the OX40 agonist ivuxolimab. DNA for the CDR3: TGTGCCATTTCACCGTCTCCCTTGAATGGCTACACCTTC. Translated: CAISPSPLNGYTF.